This T cell receptor beta chain stems from a study of high-grade serous ovarian cancer treatment subgroups. Background on the study: On average, approximately 14,000 reads and under 9,000 unique TCR beta rearrangements were obtained per sample.

The tumor samples were collected prior to definitive surgery or chemotherapy. Remarks on this clone: Its target is not known.

Study-level findings and limits: Same-patient tumor repertoires overlapped at roughly 0.095 to 0.8; different patients barely overlapped. Repertoire analysis covered CDR3 alone, not CDR1 or CDR2. Spatial context was lost because tumors were sequenced in bulk.

The protocol was immunoSEQ multiplex PCR, while the TCRdb copy is restricted to in-frame clones and leaves out a portion. The sample yields thousands of clones, approximately 81% seen once. V lost 7 bases and J lost 3, with 10 bases in between. The CDR3 is 13 amino acids. Germline CDR1 SNHLY, CDR2 FYNNEI. The sample comprised tumor tissue. V and J are TRBV2 and TRBJ1-5; D may be TRBD1 (6 bases). The clonotype originates from a human donor with high-grade serous ovarian cancer. The CDR3 reads CASMGDTNQPQHF. The CDR3 nucleotides read TGTGCCAGCATGGGGGACACCAATCAGCCCCAGCATTTT.